These 27 T cell receptor beta chains were sequenced from one sample in a study of T cells in women clearing cervical HPV infection. The table came from immunoSEQ multiplex PCR; TCRdb's copy has only in-frame clones and leaves some out. The table for this sample gives 35,000 to 45,000 clones. The sequenced sample was blood buffy coat. The receptors stem from a woman aged 18-70 years with a cervical HPV16 infection that either progressed to CIN3+ or cleared (not recorded which).

With regard to this clone: The CDR3 end is not reached by the read, which stops 3 residues before it; the germline J gene fills it in. V gene TRBV5-1 combines with J gene TRBJ2-1, with TRBD2 identical over 8 bases. Germline lookup yields CDR1 SGHRS and CDR2 YFSETQ. This CDR3 has 14 residues. The J segment lost 4 bases and the V segment lost 5 bases, leaving 5 bases of the junction unmatched. CDR3 DNA (partial): TGCGCCAGCAGTCGGGGGGGGGAATACAATGAG. It specifies CASSRGGEYNE. In full, the CDR3 is CASSRGGEYNEQFF.

Of note for this clone: The CDR3 end falls 3 residues outside the read, so it is completed with the germline J gene. The chain carries TRBV6-1 and TRBJ1-2, with a tentative D call TRBD1 (6 bases). The CDR3 runs to 15 residues. Trimming pared 2 bases from V and 7 bases from J, leaving 17 bases between. Germline CDR1 MNHNS, CDR2 SASEGT. CDR3 in amino acids: CASSESHRESVGYTF. The CDR3 DNA, read in part, is TGTGCCAGCAGTGAATCTCACAGGGAATCGGTTGGC.

Concerning this clone itself: Sequence at one end of the junction differs from germline and may be a read error. Sequencing ends 3 residues short of the CDR3 end; the germline J gene provides the rest. This chain connects TRBV7-9 to TRBJ2-7; 9 bases align to TRBD2. Germline CDR1 SEHNR, CDR2 FQNEAQ (reference sequence). This CDR3 contains 14 residues. The CDR3 bases that were read are TGTTCCAGCAGCTTAGAGGCTAGCGGGGCCGAG. This translates into CSSSLEASGAE. The CDR3 in its entirety is CSSSLEASGAEQYF. Complete variable domain (other parts from reference TRBV7-9 and TRBJ2-7): DTGVSQNPRHKITKRGQNVTFRCDPISEHNRLYWYRQTLGQGPEFLTYFQNEAQLEKSRLLSDRFSAERPKGSFSTLEIQRTEQGDSAMYLCSSSLEASGAEQYFGPGTRLTVT.

This CDR3 is CASSQVSGDYEQYF. The part of the CDR3 DNA that was read is TGCGCCAGCAGCCAAGTCTCGGGTGACTACGAG. The rearrangement uses TRBV4-1 and TRBJ2-7; D not certain. The read finishes 3 residues shy of the CDR3 end, and the germline J gene is used to complete it. This CDR3 region has 14 residues. V dropped 1 base and J dropped 3 bases, with 10 bases sitting between them. Germline-derived CDR1 and CDR2 are MGHRA and YSYEKL.

To note about this clone: Coverage ceases 3 residues before the CDR3 finishes, and the germline J gene fills in the end. This chain connects TRBV28 to TRBJ1-2; D is unclear. This CDR3 spans 14 amino acids. Trimming took 6 bases from V and 4 from J, leaving 15 bases between them. Germline loops: CDR1 MDHEN, CDR2 SYDVKM. The covered CDR3 bases are TGTGCCAGCAGCGTACCTAAACCCTCCTATGGC. Translated: CASSVPKPSYG. The whole CDR3 protein is CASSVPKPSYGYTF.

Regarding this clone: The sequence runs out 3 residues before the end of the CDR3; the remainder is reconstructed from the germline J gene. The V call is TRBV18, the J call TRBJ2-2; 7 nucleotides align to TRBD1. The CDR3 spans 16 residues. From germline, CDR1 is KGHSH and CDR2 LQKENI. V lost 2 bases to trimming and J lost 4 bases; unmatched junction nucleotides: 7. CDR3 bases read: TGTGCCAGCTCACCAACAGGGGAGTCGGGCACCGGGGAG. It codes for CASSPTGESGTGE. The entire CDR3 protein is CASSPTGESGTGELFF.

Concerning this clone itself: The read halts 3 residues ahead of the CDR3 end, with the missing end drawn from the germline J gene. The chain is built from TRBV7-2 and TRBJ2-7, with D perhaps TRBD2 (6 bases). The CDR3 sequence is 15 residues long. Germline V gives CDR1 SGHTA, CDR2 FQGNSA. Trimming took off 1 base at V and 2 bases at J, with 12 bases between the two ends. The part of the CDR3 DNA that was read is TGTGCCAGCAGCTTAGTCGGGGGAGCCACCTACGAG. This encodes CASSLVGGATYE. The full-length CDR3 reads as CASSLVGGATYEQYF.

With respect to this clone: Read sequence stops 3 residues before the CDR3 end, and the germline J gene provides the missing end. The rearrangement joins TRBV20-1 to TRBJ1-2, with D possibly TRBD1 on 6 matching bases. The CDR3 contains 15 residues. V lost 5 bases and J 4 bases, leaving 20 bases between the germline ends. Germline CDR1 is DFQATT and CDR2 is SNEGSKA (reference sequence). The CDR3 bases that were read are TGCAGTGCTGAAACCCCCAGGGGAGAAGCCTATGGC. This codes for CSAETPRGEAYG. The whole CDR3 protein reads CSAETPRGEAYGYTF.

About this clone itself: The read ends 3 residues before the CDR3 terminus; that terminus is restored from the germline J gene. The V gene is TRBV5-5, the J gene TRBJ2-7; TRBD2 might be the D (5 bases). Trimming left V 0 bases short and J 3 bases short, with 13 bases between. The length of the CDR3 is 15 residues. Germline CDR1 is SGHKS and CDR2 is YYEKEE (reference sequence). CDR3 region: CASSLAAVSDYEQYF. The sequenced part of the CDR3 DNA is TGTGCCAGCAGCTTGGCAGCGGTGAGTGACTACGAG.

Of note for this clone: The DNA ends 3 residues before the CDR3 does, and the rest of the CDR3 is filled in from the germline J gene. J is TRBJ2-1 and V is TRBV2, with a possible D match to TRBD2 (6 bases). Germline V lookup: CDR1 SNHLY, CDR2 FYNNEI. The CDR3 spans 15 residues. V lost 3 bases and J 4 bases, leaving 13 bases between the germline ends. The CDR3 sequence is CASSDRWDFYNEQFF. CDR3 bases read: TGTGCCAGCAGTGACCGCTGGGACTTTTACAATGAG.

To note about this clone: The read terminates 3 residues ahead of where the CDR3 ends, so the germline J gene completes it. The rearrangement joins TRBV20-1 to TRBJ2-5; D is undetermined. Trimming removed 7 bases at V and 7 bases at J, with 16 bases between. The CDR3 extends over 12 amino acids. CDR1 DFQATT and CDR2 SNEGSKA come from the germline V gene (reference sequence). CDR3 residues: CSVGVGHGTQYF. CDR3 bases read: TGCAGTGTAGGTGTGGGCCACGGGACC.

In the case of this clone: The CDR3 is cut off 3 residues early in the read; its end comes from the germline J gene. The chain uses TRBV20-1 and TRBJ1-6, with 9 positions matching TRBD1. CDR1 is DFQATT, CDR2 SNEGSKA, per germline (reference sequence). The CDR3 is 14 residues long. Trimming removed 5 bases from V and 8 bases from J; junction bases left unmatched: 7. CDR3 DNA, as far as it was read: TGCAGTGCTCACAGGGGGCCGGGGGATTCACCC. Translation: CSAHRGPGDSP. The entire CDR3 protein is CSAHRGPGDSPLHF.

Points on this clone: The read ends 3 residues early relative to the CDR3; the germline J gene fills the gap. The chain uses TRBV5-6 and TRBJ1-2; tentatively, D is TRBD1 (6 bases). This CDR3 contains 13 residues. Per germline, CDR1 SGHDT and CDR2 YYEEEE. V was shortened by 4 bases and J by 3 bases, with 10 bases between the two germline ends. CDR3 amino acids: CASSIGQYYGYTF. CDR3 bases read: TGTGCCAGCAGCATAGGACAGTACTATGGC.

CDR3 DNA, as far as it was read: TGCAGTGCCCGGGACGGGGGTTCTGGAAACACC. It specifies CSARDGGSGNT. The full-length CDR3 reads as CSARDGGSGNTIYF. V is TRBV20-1 and J is TRBJ1-3, with D tentatively TRBD1 (5 bases). Read sequence stops 3 residues before the CDR3 end, and the germline J gene provides the missing end. The germline V gene encodes CDR1 DFQATT and CDR2 SNEGSKA (reference sequence). The CDR3 length is 14 residues. V lost 6 bases and J lost 1, with 13 bases in between.

The CDR3 loop reads CASSSTGGDQETQYF. Partial CDR3 DNA: TGTGCCAGCAGCTCGACAGGGGGCGATCAAGAGACC. The gene calls are TRBV5-6 and TRBJ2-5, with TRBD1 identical over 10 bases. The read halts 3 residues ahead of the CDR3 end, with the missing end drawn from the germline J gene. This CDR3 contains 15 residues. Looked up from germline, CDR1 is SGHDT and CDR2 is YYEEEE. J gave up 2 bases and V 3 bases, and 4 bases lay outside the gene matches.

Turning to this clone: Read sequence stops 3 residues before the CDR3 end, and the germline J gene provides the missing end. The J gene is TRBJ1-2, the V gene TRBV20-1; TRBD1 agrees at 7 bases. This CDR3 region has 17 residues. Germline CDR1 and CDR2: DFQATT and SNEGSKA (reference sequence). After removal of 3 bases from V and 0 bases from J, the junction contained 13 bases not matched to a gene. This CDR3 reads CSARIAPGQASNYGYTF. The CDR3 bases that were read are TGCAGTGCTAGGATTGCCCCCGGACAGGCTTCTAACTATGGC.

CDR3 sequence: CASSQWGQNEKLFF. CDR3 DNA (partial): TGTGCCAGCAGCCAATGGGGACAGAATGAAAAA. V and J are TRBV14 and TRBJ1-4, with 7 bases fitting TRBD1. The read falls 3 residues short of the CDR3 end, and the missing part is taken from the germline J gene. This CDR3 spans 14 amino acids. The germline V gene encodes CDR1 SGHDN and CDR2 FVKESK. The junction had 2 bases not matched to a gene; V was cut back by 2 bases and J by 5 bases.

About this clone: The junction and the germline gene differ at one end; a read error may be behind it. Read coverage stops 3 residues before the CDR3 terminus; the germline J gene supplies the remainder. The gene calls are TRBV7-9 and TRBJ2-2; a weak D match, TRBD2 (5 bases). The germline CDR1 and CDR2 sequences are SEHNR and FQNEAQ (reference sequence). The CDR3 has 14 amino acids. The DNA read from the CDR3 is TGTTCCAGCAGCTTCGGGGATTATAATTCACCG. Translation: CSSSFGDYNSP. The whole CDR3 region reads CSSSFGDYNSPLFF.

With respect to this clone: The read ends 3 residues before the CDR3 terminus; that terminus is restored from the germline J gene. The rearrangement uses TRBV30 and TRBJ1-1; D is possibly TRBD1 (6 bases). The CDR3 contains 16 residues. Looked up from germline, CDR1 is GTSNPN and CDR2 is SVGIG (reference sequence). Trimming removed 2 bases at V and 3 bases at J, with 19 bases between. Here the CDR3 reads CAWSFSPKGEDTEAFF. CDR3 bases read: TGTGCCTGGAGTTTTTCCCCCAAGGGGGAGGACACTGAA.

Concerning this clone: The sequence runs out 3 residues before the end of the CDR3; the remainder is reconstructed from the germline J gene. The chain combines TRBV18 with TRBJ2-5, with a tentative D call TRBD1 (6 bases). The CDR3 spans 16 residues. Germline CDR1 KGHSH, CDR2 LQKENI. The V gene lost 5 bases and the J gene lost 5 bases, with 21 bases spanning the gap. The CDR3: CASSLRQARLRETQYF. Partial CDR3 DNA: TGTGCCAGCTCATTGCGACAGGCCCGCCTTCGGGAGACC.

About this clone: From the germline J gene comes the end of the CDR3, since the read stops 3 residues before it. The V gene is TRBV7-2, the J gene TRBJ2-7; D perhaps matches TRBD1 (6 bases). Germline assignment: CDR1 SGHTA and CDR2 FQGNSA. The CDR3 runs to 14 residues. The V end was cut by 5 bases, the J end by 3 bases, with 14 bases between. CDR3 DNA, as far as it was read: TGTGCCAGCAGCAGAACAGGGTTGGGCTACGAG. Translation: CASSRTGLGYE. The full-length CDR3 reads as CASSRTGLGYEQYF.

Comment on this clone: The read terminates 3 residues before the CDR3 end, so the remaining end is supplied by the germline J gene. V is TRBV2 and J is TRBJ1-2; 8 bases agree with TRBD1. There are 17 residues in the CDR3. V dropped 9 bases and J dropped 6; count of bases not matched to a gene: 21. CDR1 and CDR2 from the germline V gene are SNHLY and FYNNEI. CDR3 amino acids: CARGLWGRGPLVNGYTF. CDR3 DNA (partial): TGTGCCAGGGGGCTGTGGGGCAGGGGGCCCTTAGTGAATGGC.

With regard to this clone: An end of the junction does not agree with germline; a read error may underlie this. Sequencing ends 3 residues short of the CDR3 end; the germline J gene provides the rest. The rearrangement joins TRBV4-2 to TRBJ2-2; 8 nucleotides match TRBD2. The CDR3 consists of 17 residues. The germline gives CDR1 LGHNA, CDR2 YNFKEQ. The CDR3 bases that were read are TGTGCCAGCAACCAAGCTGTTGAAGCGGGAGCGAGCGGGGAG. Protein sequence: CASNQAVEAGASGE. The CDR3 in its entirety is CASNQAVEAGASGELFF.

Comment on this clone: The read ends 3 residues before the CDR3 terminus; that terminus is restored from the germline J gene. This chain uses TRBV5-1 with TRBJ2-2; 7 bases match TRBD1. From germline, CDR1 is SGHRS and CDR2 YFSETQ. This CDR3 contains 17 residues. The CDR3 loop is CASSLGVTGTTNEKLFF. The CDR3 DNA, read in part, is TGCGCCAGCAGCTTGGGAGTGACAGGGACAACTAATGAAAAG. Based on the CDR3 plus reference TRBV5-1 and TRBJ2-2, the full variable domain is KAGVTQTPRYLIKTRGQQVTLSCSPISGHRSVSWYQQTPGQGLQFLFEYFSETQRNKGNFPGRFSGRQFSNSRSEMNVSTLELGDSALYLCASSLGVTGTTNEKLFFGEGSRLTVL.

A note on this clone: The DNA ends 3 residues before the CDR3 does, and the rest of the CDR3 is filled in from the germline J gene. This chain links TRBV5-1 with TRBJ2-5; TRBD2 is a possible D gene (6 bases). Trimming left V 4 bases short and J 5 bases short, with 18 bases between. The CDR3 is made up of 15 amino acids. The germline V gene has CDR1 SGHRS and CDR2 YFSETQ. CDR3 DNA, as far as it was read: TGCGCCAGCAGCCCCTCCGGGGGACGGATGGAGACC. Encoded protein: CASSPSGGRMET. The full-length CDR3 reads as CASSPSGGRMETQYF.

About this clone itself: From the germline J gene comes the end of the CDR3, since the read stops 3 residues before it. The chain joins TRBV20-1 to TRBJ2-3; 10 bases line up with TRBD2. Germline lookup yields CDR1 DFQATT and CDR2 SNEGSKA (reference sequence). The CDR3 length is 15 residues. Trimming cost V 5 bases and J 3 bases; bases outside gene matches: 8. This chain's CDR3 is CSAASLAGNTDTQYF. Partial CDR3 DNA: TGCAGTGCTGCCTCACTAGCGGGGAATACAGATACG.

Regarding this clone: The sequenced fragment ends 3 residues before the CDR3 boundary, so the rest is inferred from the germline J gene. The rearrangement uses TRBV5-1 and TRBJ2-2, with D tentatively TRBD1 (5 bases). CDR3 length: 15 residues. Between the trimmed V and J ends, which lost 0 bases and 4 bases, there was a span of 10 bases. CDR1 is SGHRS, CDR2 YFSETQ, per germline. The covered CDR3 bases are TGCGCCAGCAGCTTGGTAGGGGATACCACCGGGGAG. This translates into CASSLVGDTTGE. The CDR3 in its entirety is CASSLVGDTTGELFF. Full variable domain (rest looked up from reference TRBV5-1 and TRBJ2-2): KAGVTQTPRYLIKTRGQQVTLSCSPISGHRSVSWYQQTPGQGLQFLFEYFSETQRNKGNFPGRFSGRQFSNSRSEMNVSTLELGDSALYLCASSLVGDTTGELFFGEGSRLTVL.